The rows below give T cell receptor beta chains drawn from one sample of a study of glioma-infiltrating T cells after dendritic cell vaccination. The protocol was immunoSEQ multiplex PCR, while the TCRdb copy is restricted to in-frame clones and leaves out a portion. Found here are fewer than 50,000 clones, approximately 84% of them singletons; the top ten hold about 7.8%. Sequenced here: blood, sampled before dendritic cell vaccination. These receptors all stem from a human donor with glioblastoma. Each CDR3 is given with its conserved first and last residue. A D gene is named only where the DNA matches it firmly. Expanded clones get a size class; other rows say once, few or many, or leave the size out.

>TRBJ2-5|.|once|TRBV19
TGTGCCAGTAGTATTTGGGGGGACCAAGAGACCCAGTACTTC
CASSIWGDQETQYF
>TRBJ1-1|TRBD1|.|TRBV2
TGCGCCAGCAGGGATGGACAGGGAGGAACTGAAGCTTTCTTT
CASRDGQGGTEAFF
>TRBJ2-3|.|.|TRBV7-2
TGTGCCAGCAGCTTAAATTTGGCGGGGCACACAGATACGCAGTATTTT
CASSLNLAGHTDTQYF
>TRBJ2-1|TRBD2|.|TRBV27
TGTGCCAGCAGTTTATCCCCCCGGAGAGCGGGGGATTACTACAATGAGCAGTTCTTC
CASSLSPRRAGDYYNEQFF
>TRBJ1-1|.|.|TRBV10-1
TGCGCCAGCAGACAGGGAATGAACACTGAAGCTTTCTTT
CASRQGMNTEAFF
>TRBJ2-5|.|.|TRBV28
TGTGCCAGCAGCCCGGGCCCGCGGGGAACCCAGTACTTC
CASSPGPRGTQYF
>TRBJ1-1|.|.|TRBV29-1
TGCAGCGTTGCGCGACAAAACACTGAAGCTTTCTTT
CSVARQNTEAFF
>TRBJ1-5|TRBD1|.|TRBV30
TGTGCCTGGAGAGGGCAGGGGGGAATTCAGCCCCAGCATTTT
CAWRGQGGIQPQHF
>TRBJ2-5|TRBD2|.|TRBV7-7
TGTGCTAGCAGCCGAGGGACTAGCGGAGAGACCCAGTACTTC
CASSRGTSGETQYF
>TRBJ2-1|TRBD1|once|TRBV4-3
TGCGCCAGCAGCCAAGTGACGACAGGGGGGAATGAGCAGTTCTTC
CASSQVTTGGNEQFF
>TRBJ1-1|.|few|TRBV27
TGTGCCAGCAGTCCCGGGACATACACTGAAGCTTTCTTT
CASSPGTYTEAFF
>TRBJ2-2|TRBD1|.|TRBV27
TGTGCCAGCAGTTTGTACTTCGGGACAGGGGGCAACACCGGGGAGCTGTTTTTT
CASSLYFGTGGNTGELFF
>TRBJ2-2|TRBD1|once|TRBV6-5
TGTGCCAGCCGGGGACAGGGCAGATTAGGCGGGGAGCTGTTTTTT
CASRGQGRLGGELFF
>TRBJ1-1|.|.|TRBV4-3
TGCGCCAGCAGCCAAGATCCGGGGATGAAGACTGAAGCTTTCTTT
CASSQDPGMKTEAFF
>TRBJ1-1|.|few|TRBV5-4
TGTGCCAGCAGCTTGGAAAGGAGGTACACTGAAGCTTTCTTT
CASSLERRYTEAFF
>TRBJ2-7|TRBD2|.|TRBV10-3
TGTGCCATCAGTGAGGGACTAGCGGACCTCTCCTACGAGCAGTACTTC
CAISEGLADLSYEQYF
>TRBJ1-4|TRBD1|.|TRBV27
TGTGCCAGCAGGAAACAGGGGAATAATGAAAAACTGTTTTTT
CASRKQGNNEKLFF
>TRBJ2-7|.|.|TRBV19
TGTGCCAGTGCTGGGGCGGTCAGCTCCTACGAGCAGTACTTC
CASAGAVSSYEQYF
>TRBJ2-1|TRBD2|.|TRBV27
TGTGCCAGCAGTTTACCGCGGCAGATCAGCGGGGGGACCTCCTACAATGAGCAGTTCTTC
CASSLPRQISGGTSYNEQFF
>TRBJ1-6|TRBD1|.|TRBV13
TGTGCCAGCAGCGCGACAGGGGCCAGTAATTCACCCCCCCACTTT
CASSATGASNSPPHF
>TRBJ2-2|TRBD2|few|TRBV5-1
TGCGCCAGCAGCCCAGCGGGGGGGCACACCGGGGAGCTGTTTTTT
CASSPAGGHTGELFF
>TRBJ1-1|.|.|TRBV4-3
TGCGCCAGCAGCCAAGATCTTTGGCGGTTGAACACTGAAGCTTTCTTT
CASSQDLWRLNTEAFF
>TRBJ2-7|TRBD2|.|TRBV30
TGTGCCTGGAGTCCCCGGACTAGTCTCGGGTACGAGCAGTACTTC
CAWSPRTSLGYEQYF
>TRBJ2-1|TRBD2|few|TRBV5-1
TGCGCCAGCAGCTTGGTCGCGGGGGGGCTGGGTGAGCAGTTCTTC
CASSLVAGGLGEQFF
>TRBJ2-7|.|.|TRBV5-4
TGTGCCAGCAGCTTTTCGGGACTGACCTACGAGCAGTACTTC
CASSFSGLTYEQYF
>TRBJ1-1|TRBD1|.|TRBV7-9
TGTGCCAGCAGCTTATCCAGGGGGGTGAACACTGAAGCTTTCTTT
CASSLSRGVNTEAFF
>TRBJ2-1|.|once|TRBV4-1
TGCGCCAGCAGCCAAGAACGGCTTCGGGGCAATGAGCAGTTCTTC
CASSQERLRGNEQFF
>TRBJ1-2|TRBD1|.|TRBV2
TGTGCCAGCAGGCGTGACAGGGGGCGCTCCTATGGCTACACCTTC
CASRRDRGRSYGYTF
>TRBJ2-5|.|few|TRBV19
TGTGCCAGTAGTATGGCGACAGGAGAAGAGACCCAGTACTTC
CASSMATGEETQYF
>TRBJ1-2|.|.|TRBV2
TGTGCCAGCAGTGCAGAAAACTATGGCTACACCTTC
CASSAENYGYTF
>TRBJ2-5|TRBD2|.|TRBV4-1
TGCGCCAGCAGCCTCATCGGGGGGGCAAAAGAGACCCAGTACTTC
CASSLIGGAKETQYF
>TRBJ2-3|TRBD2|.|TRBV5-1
TGCGCCAGCAGTGAGGGGGGACTAGCCCGCACAGATACGCAGTATTTT
CASSEGGLARTDTQYF
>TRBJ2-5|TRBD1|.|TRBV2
TGTGCCAGCAGTACTGACAGGGGGCGATGGGAGACCCAGTACTTC
CASSTDRGRWETQYF
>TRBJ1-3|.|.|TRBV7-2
TGTGCCAGCAGCTTACCGGGTATCTCTGGAAACACCATATATTTT
CASSLPGISGNTIYF
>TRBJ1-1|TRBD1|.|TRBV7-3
TGTGCCAGCAGCTTTGGAGGGGGCGGCACTGAAGCTTTCTTT
CASSFGGGGTEAFF
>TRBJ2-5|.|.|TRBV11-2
TGTGCCAGCAGCCCCTGGCGGATCCAAGAGACCCAGTACTTC
CASSPWRIQETQYF
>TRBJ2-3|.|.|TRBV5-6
TGTGCCAGCAGCTTGGCCGCGTATGAGCAGTATTTT
CASSLAAYEQYF
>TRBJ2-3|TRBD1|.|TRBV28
TGTGCCAGCAGTTTACAGGGGGCGGCCCGCACAGATACGCAGTATTTT
CASSLQGAARTDTQYF
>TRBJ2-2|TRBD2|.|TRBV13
TGTGCCAGCAGCTTAGGTGGGGTAGCGGGGCCGAACACCGGGGAGCTGTTTTTT
CASSLGGVAGPNTGELFF
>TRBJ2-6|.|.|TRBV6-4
TGTGCCAGCAGTGACTCACACTCTGGGGCCAACGTCCTGACTTTC
CASSDSHSGANVLTF
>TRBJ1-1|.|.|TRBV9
TGTGCCAGCACCAGAGGGGGGGGCGCGGTAAACACTGAAGCTTTCTTT
CASTRGGGAVNTEAFF
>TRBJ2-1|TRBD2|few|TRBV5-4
TGTGCCAGCAGCATGCGGACTAGCAGGGAATTCTTC
CASSMRTSREFF
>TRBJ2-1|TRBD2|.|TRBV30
TGTGCCTGGAGTGCCTGGGGGACTAGCGGATCCTACAATGAGCAGTTCTTC
CAWSAWGTSGSYNEQFF
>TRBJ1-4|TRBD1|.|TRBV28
TGTGCCAGCAGTTTAACAGGGGCGGGGGAAAAACTGTTTTTT
CASSLTGAGEKLFF
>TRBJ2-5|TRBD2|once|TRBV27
TGTGCCAGCAGCCGTTTCGGTCTAGCGGGGGGGCTTTACCAAGAGACCCAGTACTTC
CASSRFGLAGGLYQETQYF
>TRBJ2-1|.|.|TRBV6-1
TGTGCCAGCAGTCGGGGAGCGAATGAGCAGTTCTTC
CASSRGANEQFF
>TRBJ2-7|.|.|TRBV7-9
TGTGCCAGCAGTTACACCGATGAGCAGTACTTC
CASSYTDEQYF
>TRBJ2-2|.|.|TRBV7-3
TGTGCCAGCAGCTTAACGGGGGCATCCACCGGGGAGCTGTTTTTT
CASSLTGASTGELFF
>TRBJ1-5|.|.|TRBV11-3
TGTGCCAGCAGCTTACGGGGGGCGCATCAGCCCCAGCATTTT
CASSLRGAHQPQHF
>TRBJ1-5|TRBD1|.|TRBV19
TGTGCCAGTAGTTCGAACAGGGGATTTGGTAATCAGCCCCAGCATTTT
CASSSNRGFGNQPQHF
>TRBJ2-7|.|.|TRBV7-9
TGTGCCAGCAGCTTAGTAGGGGAGGCCGAGCAGTACTTC
CASSLVGEAEQYF
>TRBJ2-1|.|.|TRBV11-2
TGTGCCAGCAGCCCTACTTCTACAGGGCGGCCCTACAATGAGCAGTTCTTC
CASSPTSTGRPYNEQFF
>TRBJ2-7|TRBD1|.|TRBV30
TGTGCCTGGTCCGGGGACAGGGGAAAAGGGACCTACGAGCAGTACTTC
CAWSGDRGKGTYEQYF